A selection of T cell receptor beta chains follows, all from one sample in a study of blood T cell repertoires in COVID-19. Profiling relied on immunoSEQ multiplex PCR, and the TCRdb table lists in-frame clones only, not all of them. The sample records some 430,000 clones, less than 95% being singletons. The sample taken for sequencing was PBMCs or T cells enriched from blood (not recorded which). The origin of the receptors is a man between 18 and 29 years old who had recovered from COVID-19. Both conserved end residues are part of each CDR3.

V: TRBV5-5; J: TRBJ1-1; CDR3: CASSLMTQGTEAFF
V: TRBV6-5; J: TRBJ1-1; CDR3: CASSSGTGGNTEAFF
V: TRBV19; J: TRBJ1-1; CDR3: CASTTGGGRTEAFF
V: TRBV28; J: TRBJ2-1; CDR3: CASSHRGLEARSSYNEQFF
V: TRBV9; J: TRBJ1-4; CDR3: CASSVGSVSNEKLFF
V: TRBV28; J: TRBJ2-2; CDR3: CASRTGQTSNTGELFF
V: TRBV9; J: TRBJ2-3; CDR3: CARTRETPSTDTQYF
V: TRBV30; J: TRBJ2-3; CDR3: CAWSPGEGYADTQYF
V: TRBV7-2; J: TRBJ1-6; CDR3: CASSLNSGYSPLHF
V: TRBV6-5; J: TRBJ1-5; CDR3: CASMRTTSNQPQHF
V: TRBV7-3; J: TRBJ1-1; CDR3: CASSLRKRVGGRIESANTEAFF
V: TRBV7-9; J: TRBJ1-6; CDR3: CASTPSSYNSPLHF
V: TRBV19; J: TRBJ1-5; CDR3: CASSNGGRGNQPQHF
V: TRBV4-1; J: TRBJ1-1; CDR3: CASSPLLINRRGTEAFF
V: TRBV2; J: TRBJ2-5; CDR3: CASSELQGEETQYF
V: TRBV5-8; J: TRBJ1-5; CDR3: CASSSGQPNQPQHF
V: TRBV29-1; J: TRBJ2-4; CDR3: CSVDLAGNIQYF
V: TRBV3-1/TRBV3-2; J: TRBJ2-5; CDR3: CASSQRSEETQYF
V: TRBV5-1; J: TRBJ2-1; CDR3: CASSPETGSYNEQFF
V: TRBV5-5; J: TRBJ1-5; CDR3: CASSRTGNSNQPQHF
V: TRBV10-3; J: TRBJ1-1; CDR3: CAISEQGDAEAFF
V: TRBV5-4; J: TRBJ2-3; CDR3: CASSLEGQGRDTQYF
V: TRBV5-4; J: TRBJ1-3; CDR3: CASSLREPGSGNTIYF
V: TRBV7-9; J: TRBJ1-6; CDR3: CASSFEQGAYSPLHF
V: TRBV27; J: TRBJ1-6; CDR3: CASTGGHNSPLHF
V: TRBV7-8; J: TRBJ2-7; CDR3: CASSLATHSYEQYF
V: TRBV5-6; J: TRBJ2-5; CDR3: CASSLTRGLVETQYF
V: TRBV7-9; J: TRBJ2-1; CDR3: CASSSHGLADNEQFF
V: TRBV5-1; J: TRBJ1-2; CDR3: CASSLAAVSHGYTF
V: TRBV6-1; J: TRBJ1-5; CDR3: CASSEAPGQPQHF
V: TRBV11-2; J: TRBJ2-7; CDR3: CASSRGTGLRKQYF
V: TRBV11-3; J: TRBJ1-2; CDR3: CASSSLNRLGYTF
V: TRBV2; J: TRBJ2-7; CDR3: CASSSNRGSSYEQYF
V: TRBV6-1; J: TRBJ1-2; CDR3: CASSETTGGYTF
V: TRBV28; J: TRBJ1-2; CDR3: CASRGQGAYYGYTF
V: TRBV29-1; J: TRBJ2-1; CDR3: CSVVGGEQFF
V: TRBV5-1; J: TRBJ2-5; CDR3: CASSSLVGLAGGGETQYF
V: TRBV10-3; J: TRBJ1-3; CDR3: CATSTPSASGNTIYF